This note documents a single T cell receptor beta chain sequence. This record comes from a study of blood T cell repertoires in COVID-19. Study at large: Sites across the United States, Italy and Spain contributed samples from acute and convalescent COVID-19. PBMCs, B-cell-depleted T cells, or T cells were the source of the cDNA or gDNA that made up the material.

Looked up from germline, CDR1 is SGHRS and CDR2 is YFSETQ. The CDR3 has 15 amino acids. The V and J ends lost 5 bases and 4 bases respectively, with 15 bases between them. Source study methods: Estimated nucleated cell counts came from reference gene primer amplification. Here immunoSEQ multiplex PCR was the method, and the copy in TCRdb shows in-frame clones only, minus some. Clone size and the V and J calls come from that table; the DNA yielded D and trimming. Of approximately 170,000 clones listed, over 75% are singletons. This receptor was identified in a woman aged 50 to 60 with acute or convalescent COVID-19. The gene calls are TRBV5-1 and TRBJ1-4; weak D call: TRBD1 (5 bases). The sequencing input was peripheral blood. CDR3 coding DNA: TGCGCCAGCAGTCGGCAGGGCTCCGATAATGAAAAACTGTTTTTT. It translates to CASSRQGSDNEKLFF. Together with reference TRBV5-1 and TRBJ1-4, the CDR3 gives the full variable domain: KAGVTQTPRYLIKTRGQQVTLSCSPISGHRSVSWYQQTPGQGLQFLFEYFSETQRNKGNFPGRFSGRQFSNSRSEMNVSTLELGDSALYLCASSRQGSDNEKLFFGSGTQLSVL.